The sequence of this T cell receptor beta chain was determined in a study of blood T cells in healthy people across ages. In its sample, this clonotype was seen many times. Next came a second PCR, run for about 6 to 12 cycles, which used a sample-barcoded 5' primer along with a J-beta primer mix. TCRdb used MiXCR to reprocess the 5' RACE reads, holding one entry per CDR3 protein. The sample holds 1,800,000 or so distinct CDR3 sequences, approximately 39% seen once. The CDR3 length is 16 residues. Germline V gives CDR1 SGHTA, CDR2 FQGNSA. V was pared by 5 bases and J by 3 bases, with 17 bases between. V gene TRBV7-2 combines with J gene TRBJ2-1; the D is unclear. This TCR derives from a human donor in good health. What was sequenced was blood. This CDR3 is CASSIGETRIYNEQFF. CDR3 DNA: TGTGCCAGCAGCATCGGAGAGACGCGAATCTACAATGAGCAGTTCTTC.